The next 32 T cell receptor beta chains were all read from a single sample in a study of T cell repertoires in cytomegalovirus infection. TCRdb called the reads again in MiXCR, with one record for every CDR3 protein. Among about 920,000 distinct CDR3 sequences listed, roughly 31% were seen once. Their cognate antigens are unknown. Sequencing was performed on cultured CD8+ T cells from PBMCs, taken from culture after CMV antigen stimulation. These receptor sequences come from a human donor in good health (CMV status not recorded). Some clones in this sample may be carry-over from other donors' samples.

A few counts support this clonotype. The rearrangement joins TRBV29-1 to TRBJ1-2, with D possibly matching TRBD1 (5 bases). Trimming cost V 7 bases and J 2 bases, with 11 bases left between them. Germline CDR1 SQVTM, CDR2 ANQGSEA. The CDR3 consists of 12 residues. The CDR3: CSDDSLNYGYTF. The CDR3, as DNA: TGCAGCGACGACAGTCTAAACTATGGCTACACCTTC.

J is TRBJ2-3 and V is TRBV9, with 8 bases identical to TRBD2. The V and J ends lost 0 bases and 0 bases, in that order; junction bases with no gene match: 12. From germline, CDR1 is SGDLS and CDR2 YYNGEE. This CDR3 is built from 19 residues. Written as DNA, the CDR3 is TGTGCCAGCAGCGTAGCTACGCTTTTGGGCGGGGGGAGCACAGATACGCAGTATTTT. Translated, it gives CASSVATLLGGGSTDTQYF. The variable domain in full, with the rest retrieved from reference TRBV9 and TRBJ2-3, is DSGVTQTPKHLITATGQRVTLRCSPRSGDLSVYWYQQSLDQGLQFLIQYYNGEERAKGNILERFSAQQFPDLHSELNLSSLELGDSALYFCASSVATLLGGGSTDTQYFGPGTRLTVL.

There are a few counts of this clonotype. The gene calls are TRBV29-1 and TRBJ1-4; 11 bases match TRBD1. Germline loops: CDR1 SQVTM, CDR2 ANQGSEA. Trimming at V came to 6 bases and at J to 8 bases, leaving 5 bases not matched to a gene. This CDR3 spans 13 amino acids. The CDR3 loop is CSVRTGGREKLFF. The CDR3 region has the DNA TGCAGCGTCCGGACAGGGGGCAGGGAAAAACTGTTTTTT.

This clonotype has just a few counts. The chain employs TRBV5-6 and TRBJ1-3; D not resolved. Germline V gives CDR1 SGHDT, CDR2 YYEEEE. The CDR3 has 14 residues. V dropped 1 base and J dropped 2 bases, with 7 bases sitting between them. In DNA, the CDR3 is TGTGCCAGCAGCTTGTGGGATACTGGAAACACCATATATTTT. Translated: CASSLWDTGNTIYF.

The count of this clonotype is one. The J gene is TRBJ1-1, the V gene TRBV19, with unresolved D. Per the germline V gene, CDR1 is LNHDA and CDR2 is SQIVND (reference sequence). The CDR3 is 14 amino acids. The V end was cut by 5 bases, the J end by 6 bases, with 16 bases between. The CDR3 DNA reads TGTGCCAGTAGTCCCGAATCCGTCAGGCCTGAAGCTTTCTTT. Translation gives CASSPESVRPEAFF.

This chain links TRBV27 with TRBJ2-1; 9 bases are a match to TRBD2. In germline, CDR1 is MNHEY, CDR2 SMNVEV (reference sequence). CDR3 length equals 14 residues. With 3 bases clipped from V and 5 bases from J, the junction kept 2 bases outside the gene matches. The CDR3 bases are TGTGCCAGCAGTTTTTCTAGCGGGAACAATGAGCAGTTCTTC. Residues: CASSFSSGNNEQFF.

CDR3 DNA: TGTGCCAGCAGCCACCCCCCTGGGGCCAACGTCCTGACTTTC. It codes for CASSHPPGANVLTF. This rearrangement joins TRBV14 to TRBJ2-6; D uncertain. Trimming pared 3 bases from V and 2 bases from J, leaving 5 bases between. The CDR3 covers 14 residues. Germline values: CDR1 SGHDN, CDR2 FVKESK.

The chain carries TRBV6-2 or TRBV6-3 and TRBJ2-1; perhaps TRBD2 as D (6 bases). Looked up from germline, CDR1 is MNHEY and CDR2 is SVGEGT. This CDR3 has 17 amino acids. Deletions cut 1 base from V and 0 bases from J, with 13 bases between. CDR3 region: CASSYLPSAPSYNEQFF. In nucleotides, the CDR3 is TGTGCCAGCAGTTACTTACCTAGCGCGCCCTCCTACAATGAGCAGTTCTTC.

The chain uses TRBV6-1 and TRBJ2-3; D assignment may be TRBD1 or TRBD2 (5 bases each). The CDR3 consists of 17 residues. V was clipped by 4 bases and J by 2 bases, with 19 bases between them. Germline V gene sequence: CDR1 MNHNS, CDR2 SASEGT. This CDR3 is CASSAGPLRGDTDTQYF. The CDR3 DNA sequence: TGTGCCAGCAGTGCCGGGCCGCTCAGAGGGGACACAGATACGCAGTATTTT.

This clonotype came up a few times. The rearrangement joins TRBV6-5 to TRBJ1-1; tentatively, D is TRBD1 (6 bases). The CDR3 length is 15 residues. Germline V gene data show CDR1 as MNHEY and CDR2 as SVGAGI. V shed 6 bases and J shed 3 bases, with 17 bases lying between them. For the CDR3, the DNA is TGTGCCAGCAGGAGCACAGGGCTCAGGGACACTGAAGCTTTCTTT. Translated, it gives CASRSTGLRDTEAFF.

The chain carries TRBV4-3 and TRBJ2-2, with 8 positions matching TRBD2. The CDR3 extends over 16 amino acids. The germline gives CDR1 LGHNA, CDR2 YSLEER. V lost 3 bases and J lost 1; bases outside the gene matches: 4. CDR3 sequence reads: CASSQQRGMNTGELFF. CDR3 nucleotides: TGCGCCAGCAGCCAGCAGCGGGGGATGAACACCGGGGAGCTGTTTTTT.

This clonotype came up many times. This sequence joins TRBV7-2 and TRBJ2-7; weak D call: TRBD1 (6 bases). This CDR3 spans 13 amino acids. Germline-derived CDR1 and CDR2 are SGHTA and FQGNSA. Trimming shortened V by 6 bases and J by 4 bases, and 13 bases separated the two germline ends. CDR3 sequence: CASRQTGSYEQYV. Written as DNA, the CDR3 is TGTGCCAGCAGGCAGACAGGATCTTACGAGCAGTACGTC.

Only a few counts were recorded for this clonotype. This CDR3 is CASSLTVGGFDGELFF. The CDR3 DNA reads TGTGCCAGCAGCTTAACAGTAGGAGGGTTTGACGGGGAGCTGTTTTTT. The rearrangement links TRBV7-3 to TRBJ2-2; D is possibly TRBD2 (6 bases). The V end was cut by 0 bases, the J end by 7 bases, with 15 bases between. This CDR3 is 16 amino acids long. The germline gives CDR1 SGHTA, CDR2 FQGTGA.

The chain combines TRBV7-4 with TRBJ1-3; TRBD1 matches at 10 bases. This CDR3 region has 17 residues. The trim removed 4 bases at V and 2 bases at J, leaving 8 bases unmatched. Germline V gene sequence: CDR1 SGHVT, CDR2 SQSDAQ. The CDR3 spells CASSSSETGGAGNTIYF. CDR3 nucleotides: TGTGCCAGCAGCTCCTCCGAGACAGGGGGCGCTGGAAACACCATATATTTT.

The V and J genes are TRBV28 and TRBJ2-7, with 9 nucleotides matching TRBD1. CDR1 is MDHEN, CDR2 SYDVKM, per germline. V lost 5 bases to trimming and J lost 0 bases; unmatched junction nucleotides: 5. The CDR3 is made up of 15 amino acids. For the CDR3, the DNA is TGTGCCAGCAGTCCCGGGACAGGGCCCTCCTACGAGCAGTACGTC. Protein product: CASSPGTGPSYEQYV.

This chain joins TRBV27 and TRBJ1-2; tentative D call: TRBD1 (5 bases). Germline CDR1 reads MNHEY; CDR2 reads SMNVEV (reference sequence). V was pared by 5 bases and J by 2 bases, with 15 bases between. The CDR3 covers 15 residues. CDR3 nucleotides: TGTGCCAGCAGTCCTTTAAGGGGCATAAACTATGGCTACACCTTC. Translation gives CASSPLRGINYGYTF.

This clonotype was picked up many times. The V and J genes are TRBV10-3 and TRBJ2-1; 8 bases agree with TRBD2. Germline lookup yields CDR1 ENHRY and CDR2 SYGVKD. This CDR3 comprises 16 residues. J was trimmed by 10 bases and V by 6 bases; bases with no gene match: 17. The CDR3 is CAISQRGSGGLGEQFF. The CDR3 region has the DNA TGTGCCATCAGCCAACGGGGCAGCGGGGGACTGGGAGAGCAGTTCTTC.

This clonotype was picked up many times. This chain uses TRBV7-8 with TRBJ2-4, with 7 bases aligning to TRBD1. The J segment lost 6 bases and the V segment lost 7 bases, leaving 15 bases of the junction unmatched. Germline-derived CDR1 and CDR2 are SGHVS and FQNEAQ. There are 16 residues in the CDR3. DNA of the CDR3: TGTGCCAGCAACCCGCTTTCCGGGACAGAAAGAAACATTCAGTACTTC. This codes for CASNPLSGTERNIQYF. Complete variable domain (other parts from reference TRBV7-8 and TRBJ2-4): GAGVSQSPRYKVAKRGQDVALRCDPISGHVSLFWYQQALGQGPEFLTYFQNEAQLDKSGLPSDRFFAERPEGSVSTLKIQRTQQEDSAVYLCASNPLSGTERNIQYFGAGTRLSVL.

CDR3: CASSDRGPGQGASSNQPQHF. CDR3 nucleotide sequence: TGTGCCAGCAGTGACCGTGGGCCGGGACAGGGGGCGAGCAGCAATCAGCCCCAGCATTTT. This rearrangement joins TRBV2 to TRBJ1-5; 12 bases agree with TRBD1. Germline V lookup: CDR1 SNHLY, CDR2 FYNNEI. The trim removed 3 bases at V and 1 base at J, leaving 13 bases unmatched. CDR3 length: 20 residues.

This clonotype was found many times. This chain joins TRBV7-8 and TRBJ2-5, with TRBD2 matching over 8 bases. This CDR3 has 14 amino acids. Germline CDR1 and CDR2: SGHVS and FQNEAQ. V shed 6 bases, J shed 2 bases, and the junction held 5 bases outside the gene matches. CDR3 nucleotides: TGTGCCAGCAGGCCGGGACTAGTACAAGAGACCCAGTACTTC. Amino acids: CASRPGLVQETQYF.

This clonotype has just a few counts. The rearrangement joins TRBV28 to TRBJ1-5; unclear D gene. The CDR3 runs 14 residues. V lost 3 bases and J lost 1, with 7 bases in between. CDR1 and CDR2 (germline): MDHEN, SYDVKM. The chain's CDR3 is CASSFQESNQPQHF. The DNA of the CDR3 is TGTGCCAGCAGTTTTCAAGAGAGCAATCAGCCCCAGCATTTT.

As concerns this clonotype: The junction shows a germline mismatch at one end, possibly a read error. The gene calls are TRBV7-7 and TRBJ2-3; D not certain. Germline CDR1 is SSHAT and CDR2 is FNYEAQ (reference sequence). CDR3 size: 13 residues. This CDR3 reads CASSSDLADTQYF. The CDR3 DNA follows: TGTGCTAGCAGCTCCGATCTCGCAGATACGCAGTATTTT.

This clonotype was seen only a few times. The V call is TRBV4-3, the J call TRBJ2-1, with D possibly matching TRBD2 (6 bases). Germline V CDR1 and CDR2: LGHNA, YSLEER. The V gene lost 0 bases and the J gene lost 5 bases, with 14 bases spanning the gap. The CDR3 has 16 amino acids. The CDR3 region is CASSQDEDYLNNEQFF. CDR3 DNA sequence: TGCGCCAGCAGCCAAGACGAGGACTACCTGAACAATGAGCAGTTCTTC.

The chain joins TRBV3-1 to TRBJ1-4, with TRBD1 identical over 9 bases. The V and J ends lost 7 bases and 7 bases, in that order; junction bases with no gene match: 7. CDR1 is LGHDT and CDR2 is YNNKEL in the germline V gene (reference sequence). CDR3 length: 14 residues. The CDR3 sequence is CASTPDRGFEKLFF. CDR3 nucleotide sequence: TGTGCCAGCACCCCGGACAGGGGTTTTGAAAAACTGTTTTTT.

This clonotype was found a few times. The V call is TRBV9, the J call TRBJ1-2; a weak D match, TRBD1 (6 bases). Germline lookup yields CDR1 SGDLS and CDR2 YYNGEE. There are 14 residues in the CDR3. The germline V and J ends were trimmed by 3 bases and 5 bases, with 14 bases remaining between them. CDR3 sequence reads: CASSAQGNHYGYTF. Written as DNA, the CDR3 is TGTGCCAGCAGCGCCCAGGGGAACCATTATGGCTACACCTTC.

In its sample, this clonotype was seen many times. V gene TRBV6-1 combines with J gene TRBJ2-2, with 10 bases fitting TRBD1. Germline V gives CDR1 MNHNS, CDR2 SASEGT. CDR3 length: 17 amino acids. V was clipped by 5 bases and J by 0 bases; unmatched bases: 6. CDR3 region: CASSKGQGTSNTGELFF. Written as DNA, the CDR3 is TGTGCCAGCAGTAAGGGACAGGGGACCTCGAACACCGGGGAGCTGTTTTTT.

In its sample, this clonotype was seen a few times. The chain has TRBV27 and TRBJ2-2, with 8 bases matching TRBD2. Per germline, CDR1 MNHEY and CDR2 SMNVEV (reference sequence). V shed 7 bases and J 4 bases; nucleotides not matched to a gene: 11. The length of the CDR3 is 16 residues. The CDR3 DNA reads TGTGCCAGCACCTTGAGCGGGGGAGTTGGCACCGGGGAGCTGTTTTTT. It is translated as CASTLSGGVGTGELFF.

CDR3 DNA: TGTGCCAGCCTGCGAGCGAGTGGAGAGCAGTACTTC. Its protein is CASLRASGEQYF. The chain links TRBV2 to TRBJ2-7, with unresolved D. The CDR3 totals 12 residues. In germline, CDR1 is SNHLY, CDR2 FYNNEI. V was trimmed by 8 bases and J by 7 bases, leaving 15 bases between them.

This clonotype showed up just a few times. The chain uses TRBV6-2 or TRBV6-3 and TRBJ2-7, with 7 positions matching TRBD1. Germline V gene data show CDR1 as MNHEY and CDR2 as SVGEGT. The CDR3 loop spans 14 amino acids. V shed 4 bases and J 4 bases; nucleotides not matched to a gene: 7. The CDR3 reads CASSSTGRRYEQYF. The CDR3 bases are TGTGCCAGCAGTTCGACAGGGAGAAGGTACGAGCAGTACTTC.

This CDR3 reads CASSYWTSGEWEETQYF. The CDR3 nucleotides read TGTGCCAGCAGTTACTGGACTAGCGGGGAGTGGGAAGAGACCCAGTACTTC. J is TRBJ2-5 and V is TRBV6-7; 12 bases match TRBD2. TRBV6-7 is an ORF, with its function uncertain. With 1 base clipped from V and 3 bases from J, the junction kept 6 bases outside the gene matches. The CDR3 loop spans 17 amino acids.

Many counts were recorded for this clonotype. CDR3 DNA sequence: TGTGCCAGCAGCGCAGGTCAGGGGGCGTACTACGAGCAGTACGTC. This sequence encodes CASSAGQGAYYEQYV. The chain is built from TRBV7-2 and TRBJ2-7; 8 positions agree with TRBD1. The V gene end was trimmed by 5 bases and the J gene end by 3 bases; junction bases not matched to a gene: 9. The CDR3 loop spans 15 amino acids. Per germline, CDR1 SGHTA and CDR2 FQGNSA.

This clonotype was counted a few times. The genes are TRBV7-6 and TRBJ2-3; either TRBD1 or TRBD2 may supply D (5 bases each). The germline V and J ends were trimmed by 4 bases and 2 bases, with 7 bases remaining between them. Germline V lookup: CDR1 SGHVS, CDR2 FNYEAQ. The length of the CDR3 is 13 residues. The CDR3 nucleotides read TGTGCCAGCAGCTGGGACCCCACAGATACGCAGTATTTT. Protein sequence: CASSWDPTDTQYF.